These 22 T cell receptor beta chains were sequenced from one sample in a study of blood T cell repertoires in COVID-19. Sequencing used immunoSEQ multiplex PCR; TCRdb keeps in-frame clones, though not all of them. The sample lists 200,000 to 250,000 clones; 82% were seen once. Material for sequencing was peripheral blood. The receptors originated from a woman at least 80 years old with COVID-19, enrolled during active disease.

This chain uses TRBV9 with TRBJ1-2; 9 positions match TRBD1. V gave up 5 bases and J gave up 1 base; unmatched junction bases: 9. Germline CDR1 SGDLS, CDR2 YYNGEE. This CDR3 comprises 16 residues. The CDR3 DNA reads as TGTGCCAGCAGTCGGGGGACAGGGACCCTTAACTATGGCTACACCTTC. This codes for CASSRGTGTLNYGYTF.

The V call is TRBV5-1, the J call TRBJ2-7; the D gene is possibly TRBD1 (7 bases). This CDR3 region has 14 residues. Looked up from germline, CDR1 is SGHRS and CDR2 is YFSETQ. V lost 4 bases and J 0 bases, leaving 11 bases between the germline ends. Written as DNA, the CDR3 is TGCGCCAGCAGCCCAGGGGGGCTCTCCTACGAGCAGTACTTC. Protein sequence: CASSPGGLSYEQYF.

Turning to this clone: Other DNA sequences within the sample encode an identical CDR3. The gene calls are TRBV7-2 and TRBJ1-3; 10 bases align to TRBD1. V shed 4 bases and J 7 bases; nucleotides not matched to a gene: 4. Germline CDR1 reads SGHTA; CDR2 reads FQGNSA. CDR3 size: 14 residues. The CDR3 DNA follows: TGTGCCAGCAGCTCCGGACAGGGGGGGAACACCATATATTTT. It is translated as CASSSGQGGNTIYF.

V and J are TRBV5-1 and TRBJ1-5, with D possibly matching TRBD1 (5 bases). In germline, CDR1 is SGHRS, CDR2 YFSETQ. The CDR3 is made up of 17 amino acids. Trimming took 0 bases from V and 1 from J, leaving 14 bases between them. CDR3 in amino acids: CASSLEGAGMSNQPQHF. The CDR3 nucleotides read TGCGCCAGCAGCTTGGAAGGGGCAGGGATGAGCAATCAGCCCCAGCATTTT.

The chain joins TRBV4-1 to TRBJ2-7; tentatively, D is TRBD1 (6 bases). V lost 0 bases, J lost 4 bases, and 16 bases lay in between. From germline, CDR1 is MGHRA and CDR2 YSYEKL. CDR3 length: 16 amino acids. CDR3 coding DNA: TGCGCCAGCAGCCAAGATCGTTTAGGCAGGGGTTACGAGCAGTACTTC. Translating gives CASSQDRLGRGYEQYF.

This clone was seen more than once but under ten times. The chain employs TRBV3-1 (or the pseudogene TRBV3-2) and TRBJ2-6, with 7 bases that match TRBD2. From germline, CDR1 is LGHDT and CDR2 YNNKEL (reference sequence). V lost 4 bases and J lost 2; bases outside the gene matches: 2. The CDR3 is 15 amino acids. CDR3 DNA sequence: TGTGCCAGCAGCCCCCGGGGGGCTGGGGCCAACGTCCTGACTTTC. Its translation: CASSPRGAGANVLTF.

This clone occurred once. This chain links TRBV7-2 with TRBJ1-4; 7 bases fit TRBD1. Germline lookup yields CDR1 SGHTA and CDR2 FQGNSA. V lost 5 bases, J lost 4 bases, and 4 bases stayed unmatched. The CDR3 consists of 14 residues. The CDR3 region is CASSKGQHNEKLFF. The CDR3 region has the DNA TGTGCCAGCAGCAAGGGACAGCATAATGAAAAACTGTTTTTT.

The chain carries TRBV5-6 and TRBJ1-3, with 7 bases lining up with TRBD1. With 4 bases clipped from V and 3 bases from J, the junction kept 7 bases outside the gene matches. Germline V CDR1 and CDR2: SGHDT, YYEEEE. There are 15 residues in the CDR3. The CDR3 DNA sequence: TGTGCCAGCAGCCTTCCAACAGGGGTTGGAAACACCATATATTTT. It is translated as CASSLPTGVGNTIYF. Using reference TRBV5-6 and TRBJ1-3 for the parts outside the CDR3, the full variable domain is DAGVTQSPTHLIKTRGQQVTLRCSPKSGHDTVSWYQQALGQGPQFIFQYYEEEERQRGNFPDRFSGHQFPNYSSELNVNALLLGDSALYLCASSLPTGVGNTIYFGEGSWLTVV.

Note on this clone: Other nucleotide sequences from this sample produce the same CDR3. This chain uses TRBV2 with TRBJ2-7, with D possibly matching TRBD1 (6 bases). This CDR3 contains 12 residues. The germline CDR1 and CDR2 sequences are SNHLY and FYNNEI. With 2 bases removed from V and 4 bases from J, the gap between germline ends came to 6 bases. The CDR3 DNA follows: TGTGCCAGCAGTGAACAGGGGTACGAGCAGTACTTC. Protein: CASSEQGYEQYF.

This rearrangement joins TRBV7-3 to TRBJ2-5, with 9 bases identical to TRBD2. The CDR3 is 13 residues long. The germline gives CDR1 SGHTA, CDR2 FQGTGA. Trimming took 3 bases from V and 5 from J; bases not matched to a gene: 1. In DNA, the CDR3 is TGTGCCAGCAGCTTCGGACTAGCGGAGACCCAGTACTTC. Amino acids: CASSFGLAETQYF. The entire variable domain, with the rest obtained from reference TRBV7-3 and TRBJ2-5, is as follows: GAGVSQTPSNKVTEKGKYVELRCDPISGHTALYWYRQSLGQGPEFLIYFQGTGAADDSGLPNDRFFAVRPEGSVSTLKIQRTERGDSAVYLCASSFGLAETQYFGPGTRLLVL.

This clone was counted once. This chain joins TRBV2 and TRBJ2-1, with unresolved D. This CDR3 is 12 amino acids long. CDR1 and CDR2 from the germline V gene are SNHLY and FYNNEI. V was trimmed by 8 bases and J by 5 bases, leaving 10 bases between them. CDR3 region: CASRGYHNEQFF. The CDR3 nucleotides read TGTGCCAGCCGCGGATACCACAATGAGCAGTTCTTC.

V is TRBV5-1 and J is TRBJ2-1; 12 bases are a match to TRBD2. The trim removed 6 bases at V and 5 bases at J, leaving 9 bases unmatched. This CDR3 spans 16 amino acids. Per germline, CDR1 SGHRS and CDR2 YFSETQ. This CDR3 reads CASKERASGGDNEQFF. The CDR3 nucleotides are TGCGCCAGCAAGGAGCGGGCTAGCGGGGGGGACAATGAGCAGTTCTTC.

V gene TRBV7-2 combines with J gene TRBJ2-5; D is uncertain. Trimming took 1 base from V and 2 from J, leaving 5 bases between them. CDR3 length: 13 amino acids. Germline CDR1 is SGHTA and CDR2 is FQGNSA. CDR3 sequence (DNA): TGTGCCAGCAGCTTAGTACTACAAGAGACCCAGTACTTC. Protein product: CASSLVLQETQYF. The whole variable domain, remainder taken from reference TRBV7-2 and TRBJ2-5, is GAGVSQSPSNKVTEKGKDVELRCDPISGHTALYWYRQSLGQGLEFLIYFQGNSAPDKSGLPSDRFSAERTGGSVSTLTIQRTQQEDSAVYLCASSLVLQETQYFGPGTRLLVL.

The rearrangement joins TRBV4-1 to TRBJ1-1; 7 bases agree with TRBD1. Trimming at V came to 4 bases and at J to 1 base, leaving 6 bases not matched to a gene. Germline V gives CDR1 MGHRA, CDR2 YSYEKL. This CDR3 comprises 15 residues. The CDR3 bases are TGCGCCAGCAGCCTACAGGGGCTGGCGAACACTGAAGCTTTCTTT. Translation: CASSLQGLANTEAFF.

This chain uses TRBV11-2 with TRBJ1-4; 9 nucleotides agree with TRBD1. V shed 0 bases, J shed 8 bases, and the junction held 4 bases outside the gene matches. This CDR3 spans 15 amino acids. In germline, CDR1 is SGHAT, CDR2 FQNNGV. The DNA of the CDR3 is TGTGCCAGCAGCTTAGATGGGACAGGGAAGGAAAAACTGTTTTTT. Encoded protein: CASSLDGTGKEKLFF.

The chain combines TRBV7-2 with TRBJ2-3; 12 nucleotides match TRBD2. V lost 1 base and J lost 1; bases outside the gene matches: 9. Germline V gene sequence: CDR1 SGHTA, CDR2 FQGNSA. CDR3 size: 19 residues. The CDR3 DNA reads TGTGCCAGCAGCTTAGGAACTAGCGGGAGGCCCCGGGGCACAGATACGCAGTATTTT. It yields the protein CASSLGTSGRPRGTDTQYF.

The V and J genes are TRBV10-3 and TRBJ2-5; 9 bases map to TRBD1. This CDR3 spans 14 amino acids. V lost 3 bases, J lost 5 bases, and 4 bases stayed unmatched. Per the germline V gene, CDR1 is ENHRY and CDR2 is SYGVKD. The CDR3: CAISEGQGYETQYF. DNA for the CDR3: TGTGCCATCAGTGAAGGACAGGGGTACGAGACCCAGTACTTC.

This clone was detected only a few times. This chain uses TRBV2 with TRBJ1-1; 7 bases are a match to TRBD1. Germline V gene data show CDR1 as SNHLY and CDR2 as FYNNEI. V lost 7 bases and J lost 8; bases outside the gene matches: 7. This CDR3 region has 12 residues. The CDR3 DNA reads TGTGCCAGCACTCGGGACAGTGGGGAAGCTTTCTTT. This encodes CASTRDSGEAFF.

The chain links TRBV6-2 or TRBV6-3 to TRBJ2-7, with D tentatively TRBD2 (6 bases). Looked up from germline, CDR1 is MNHEY and CDR2 is SVGEGT. CDR3 length: 13 amino acids. V was clipped by 0 bases and J by 4 bases, with 7 bases between them. CDR3 protein: CASSYSRGYEQYF. The CDR3 bases are TGTGCCAGCAGTTACTCCCGGGGGTACGAGCAGTACTTC.

This clone was detected only once. The chain has TRBV7-9 and TRBJ2-3; D is unclear. The CDR3 sequence is 14 residues long. The ends were cut back, 1 base at V and 1 base at J, with 6 bases in the middle. Germline values: CDR1 SEHNR, CDR2 FQNEAQ (reference sequence). The CDR3 DNA is TGTGCCAGCAGCTTAGTAAGCGGCACAGATACGCAGTATTTT. This gives the protein CASSLVSGTDTQYF. Filled out from reference TRBV7-9 and TRBJ2-3, the complete variable domain reads DTGVSQNPRHKITKRGQNVTFRCDPISEHNRLYWYRQTLGQGPEFLTYFQNEAQLEKSRLLSDRFSAERPKGSFSTLEIQRTEQGDSAMYLCASSLVSGTDTQYFGPGTRLTVL.

The chain is built from TRBV7-9 and TRBJ2-5; a possible D gene is TRBD2 (7 bases). The V end lost 1 base, the J end lost 5 bases, and 14 bases lay between the germline ends. This CDR3 region has 15 residues. Germline V lookup: CDR1 SEHNR, CDR2 FQNEAQ (reference sequence). The CDR3, as DNA: TGTGCCAGCAGCTTAGGGGACCGGGGGGCCGAGACCCAGTACTTC. It is translated as CASSLGDRGAETQYF.

The rearrangement links TRBV5-1 to TRBJ2-3; 9 bases align to TRBD2. Germline CDR1 and CDR2: SGHRS and YFSETQ. With 2 bases clipped from V and 2 bases from J, the junction kept 6 bases outside the gene matches. This CDR3 is built from 16 residues. Here the CDR3 reads CASSFGASGTTDTQYF. The CDR3 nucleotides are TGCGCCAGCAGCTTTGGGGCTAGCGGGACCACAGATACGCAGTATTTT.